This T cell receptor beta chain was captured in a study of siplizumab effects on memory and regulatory T cells. Using a few donor pairs, the authors sequenced unstimulated naive, memory, effector memory and TEMRA subsets. Worth noting for this clone: Its cognate antigen is unknown.

Assay: immunoSEQ multiplex PCR; the TCRdb copy retains only in-frame clones and omits some. Among tens of thousands of clones, about 90% were seen once, and the ten largest hold under 0.35%. This CDR3 is built from 15 residues. Germline lookup yields CDR1 SGHNT and CDR2 YYREEE (reference sequence). V shed 6 bases, J shed 6 bases, and the junction held 11 bases outside the gene matches. Study outcomes and limitations: Siplizumab brought about a significant reduction in alloreactive sequences traceable to unstimulated CD4+ memory cells. Mappable CD4+ clones that were alloreactive averaged approximately 70% Treg-derived with siplizumab versus around 27% in controls. The suppressive capacity of proliferating Tregs from siplizumab cultures remained unconfirmed.

Sequences were obtained from naive CD8+ T cells sorted from blood. V usage is TRBV5-4 and J usage is TRBJ2-2; the match to TRBD2 covers 7 bases. This clonotype was obtained from a human donor in good health. The DNA for the CDR3 is TGTGCCAGCACCTGGGGGGGACTACCATCCGGGGAGCTGTTTTTT. Translation: CASTWGGLPSGELFF.